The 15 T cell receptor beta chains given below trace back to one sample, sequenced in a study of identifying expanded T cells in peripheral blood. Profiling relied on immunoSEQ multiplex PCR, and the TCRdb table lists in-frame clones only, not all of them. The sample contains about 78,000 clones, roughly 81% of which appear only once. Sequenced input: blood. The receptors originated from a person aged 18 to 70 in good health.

For the CDR3, the DNA is TGTGCCAGCAGTTTAAGAGCGGGACTAGCAAGCTCCTACGAGCAGTACTTC. Translated: CASSLRAGLASSYEQYF. The chain combines TRBV27 with TRBJ2-7, with 9 bases identical to TRBD2. V dropped 2 bases and J dropped 0; count of bases not matched to a gene: 8. The CDR3 has 17 residues. CDR1 is MNHEY and CDR2 is SMNVEV in the germline V gene (reference sequence).

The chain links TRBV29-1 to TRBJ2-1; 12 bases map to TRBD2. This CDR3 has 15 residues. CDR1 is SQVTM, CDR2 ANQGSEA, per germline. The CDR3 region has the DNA TGCTCAATCCAGGGGCTAGCGGGAGGGCCCTATGAGCAGTTCTTC. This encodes CSIQGLAGGPYEQFF.

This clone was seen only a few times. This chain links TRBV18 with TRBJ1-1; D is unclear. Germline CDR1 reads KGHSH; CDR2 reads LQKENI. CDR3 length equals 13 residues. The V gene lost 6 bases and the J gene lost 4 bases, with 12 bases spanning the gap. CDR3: CASSQNLGTEAFF. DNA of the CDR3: TGTGCCAGCTCCCAAAATCTCGGCACTGAAGCTTTCTTT.

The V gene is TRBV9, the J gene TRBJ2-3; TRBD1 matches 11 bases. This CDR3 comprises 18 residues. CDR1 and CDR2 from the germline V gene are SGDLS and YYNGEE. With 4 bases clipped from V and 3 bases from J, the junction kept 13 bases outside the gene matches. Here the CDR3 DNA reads TGTGCCAGCAGCAGAGGACAGGGGGCGATTATGAAGACAGATACGCAGTATTTT. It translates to CASSRGQGAIMKTDTQYF.

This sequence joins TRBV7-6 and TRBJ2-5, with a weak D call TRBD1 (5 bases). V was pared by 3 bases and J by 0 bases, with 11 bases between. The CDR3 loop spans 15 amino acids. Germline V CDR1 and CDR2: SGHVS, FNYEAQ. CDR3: CASSLGQPHQETQYF. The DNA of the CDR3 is TGTGCCAGCAGCTTGGGGCAGCCCCACCAAGAGACCCAGTACTTC. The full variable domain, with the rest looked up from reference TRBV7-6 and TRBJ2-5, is GAGVSQSPRYKVTKRGQDVALRCDPISGHVSLYWYRQALGQGPEFLTYFNYEAQQDKSGLPNDRFSAERPEGSISTLTIQRTEQRDSAMYRCASSLGQPHQETQYFGPGTRLLVL.

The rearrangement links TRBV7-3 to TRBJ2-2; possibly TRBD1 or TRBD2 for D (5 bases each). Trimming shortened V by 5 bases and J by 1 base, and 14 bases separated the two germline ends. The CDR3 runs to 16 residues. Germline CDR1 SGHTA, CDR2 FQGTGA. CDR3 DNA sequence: TGTGCCAGCAGCCCCGTCCGGGACGAGAACACCGGGGAGCTGTTTTTT. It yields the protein CASSPVRDENTGELFF.

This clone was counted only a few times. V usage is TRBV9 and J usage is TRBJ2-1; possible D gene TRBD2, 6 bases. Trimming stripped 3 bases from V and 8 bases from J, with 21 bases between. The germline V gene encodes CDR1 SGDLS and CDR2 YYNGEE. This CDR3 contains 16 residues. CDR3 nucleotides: TGTGCCAGCAGCGGACAAGGACTATTCTCTGGGGATGAGCAGTTCTTC. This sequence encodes CASSGQGLFSGDEQFF.

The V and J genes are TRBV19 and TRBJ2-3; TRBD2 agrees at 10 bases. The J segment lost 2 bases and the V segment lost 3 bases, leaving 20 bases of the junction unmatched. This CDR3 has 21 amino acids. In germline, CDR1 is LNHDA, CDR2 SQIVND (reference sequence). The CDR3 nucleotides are TGTGCCAGTAGTATTTATTGGACTAGCGGACAAGTTACCACACACACAGATACGCAGTATTTT. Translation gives CASSIYWTSGQVTTHTDTQYF.

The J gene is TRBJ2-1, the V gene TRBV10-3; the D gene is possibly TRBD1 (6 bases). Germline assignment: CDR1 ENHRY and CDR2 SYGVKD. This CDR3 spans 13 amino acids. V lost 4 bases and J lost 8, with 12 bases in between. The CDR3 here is CAISGRGLHEQFF. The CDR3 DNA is TGTGCCATCAGTGGCAGGGGTCTGCATGAGCAGTTCTTC.

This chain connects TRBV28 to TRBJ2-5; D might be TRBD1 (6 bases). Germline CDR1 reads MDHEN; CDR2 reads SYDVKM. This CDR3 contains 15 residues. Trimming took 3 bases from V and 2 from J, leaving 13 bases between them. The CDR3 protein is CASSFGTTTQETQYF. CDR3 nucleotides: TGTGCCAGCAGTTTTGGGACAACTACACAAGAGACCCAGTACTTC.

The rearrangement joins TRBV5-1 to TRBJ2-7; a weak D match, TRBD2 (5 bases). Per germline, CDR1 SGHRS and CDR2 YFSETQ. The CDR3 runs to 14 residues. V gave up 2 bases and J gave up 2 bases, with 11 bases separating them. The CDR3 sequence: CASSLDSTTYEQYF. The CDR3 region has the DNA TGCGCCAGCAGCTTAGACTCGACTACCTACGAGCAGTACTTC. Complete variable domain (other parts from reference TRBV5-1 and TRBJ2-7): KAGVTQTPRYLIKTRGQQVTLSCSPISGHRSVSWYQQTPGQGLQFLFEYFSETQRNKGNFPGRFSGRQFSNSRSEMNVSTLELGDSALYLCASSLDSTTYEQYFGPGTRLTVT.

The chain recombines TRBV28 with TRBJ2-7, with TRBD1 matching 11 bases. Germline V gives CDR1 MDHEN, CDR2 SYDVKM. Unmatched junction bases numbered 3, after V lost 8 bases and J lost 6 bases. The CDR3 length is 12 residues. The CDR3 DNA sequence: TGTGCCAGCGGACAGGGGGCGCGCGAGCAGTACTTC. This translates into CASGQGAREQYF.

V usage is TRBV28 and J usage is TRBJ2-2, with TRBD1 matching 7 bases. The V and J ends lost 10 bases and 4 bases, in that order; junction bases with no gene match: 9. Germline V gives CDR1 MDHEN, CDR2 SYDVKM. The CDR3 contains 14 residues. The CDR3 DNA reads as TGTGCCACCAGGCGAGCAGGGGGCACCGGGGAGCTGTTTTTT. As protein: CATRRAGGTGELFF.

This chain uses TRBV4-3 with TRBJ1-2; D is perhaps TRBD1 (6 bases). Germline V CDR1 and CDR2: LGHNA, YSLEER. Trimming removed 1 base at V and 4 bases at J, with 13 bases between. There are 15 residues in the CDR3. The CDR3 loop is CASSQAPTGPYGYTF. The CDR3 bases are TGCGCCAGCAGCCAAGCCCCAACAGGGCCCTATGGCTACACCTTC.

For the CDR3, the DNA is TGCGCCAGCAGCTTGTCGCCGAACACCGGGGAGCTGTTTTTT. Translated: CASSLSPNTGELFF. The chain has TRBV5-1 and TRBJ2-2; D unclear. This CDR3 spans 14 amino acids. V was shortened by 1 base and J by 0 bases, with 4 bases between the two germline ends. Germline values: CDR1 SGHRS, CDR2 YFSETQ.